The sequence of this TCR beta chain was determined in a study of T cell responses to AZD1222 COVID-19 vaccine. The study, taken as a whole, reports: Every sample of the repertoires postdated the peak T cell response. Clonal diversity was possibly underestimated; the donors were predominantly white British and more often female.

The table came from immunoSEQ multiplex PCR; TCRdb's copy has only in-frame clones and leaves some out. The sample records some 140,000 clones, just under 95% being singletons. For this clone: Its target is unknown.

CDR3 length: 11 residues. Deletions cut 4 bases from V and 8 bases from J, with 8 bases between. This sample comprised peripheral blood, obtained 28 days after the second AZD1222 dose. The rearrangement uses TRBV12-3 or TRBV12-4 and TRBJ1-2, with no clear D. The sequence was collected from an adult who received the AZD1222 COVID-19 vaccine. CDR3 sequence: CASSSGSGYTF. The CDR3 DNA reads TGTGCCAGCAGTTCCGGGTCCGGCTACACCTTC.